Listed below are T cell receptor beta chains from one sample, sequenced in a study of T-cell memory formation after mild COVID-19. TCRdb re-derived calls from the 5' RACE reads in MiXCR, one entry per CDR3 protein. Among 560,000 or so distinct CDR3 sequences, 17% were seen once, and the ten largest hold 8.1%. Sequences were obtained from PBMCs or a T cell subset sorted from them (not recorded which). The receptors derive from an adult woman who had mild COVID-19 (a few samples of this study predate the infection). Cell type and time point are not known. CDR3s include the opening cysteine and the closing phenylalanine or tryptophan. D genes are given only for firm matches. Some rows have no size entry. The others give once, few or many, or a class for an expanded clone.

clone size: .
V gene: TRBV15
J gene: TRBJ2-5
D gene: .
CDR3 DNA: TGTGCCACCAGCAGAGATATAACAGAACAAGAGACCCAGTACTTC
CDR3 protein: CATSRDITEQETQYF

clone size: many
V gene: TRBV7-2
J gene: TRBJ2-3
D gene: TRBD2
CDR3 DNA: TGTGCCAGCAGCTTAGGGTCGGGCGGGAGACGAACAGATACGCAGTATTTT
CDR3 protein: CASSLGSGGRRTDTQYF

clone size: many
V gene: TRBV5-1
J gene: TRBJ2-7
D gene: .
CDR3 DNA: TGCGCCAGCAGCTTGGGACAGTTCTACGAGCAGTACTTC
CDR3 protein: CASSLGQFYEQYF

clone size: .
V gene: TRBV20-1
J gene: TRBJ2-3
D gene: .
CDR3 DNA: TGCAGTGCTAGCTCCCCGGGGCAGGGACCCACAGATACGCAGTATTTT
CDR3 protein: CSASSPGQGPTDTQYF

clone size: .
V gene: TRBV15
J gene: TRBJ2-7
D gene: .
CDR3 DNA: TGTGCCACCAGCAGTGCACTGTGGACCCAAAGGGTTCATAGTCGCTACGAGCAGTACTTC
CDR3 protein: CATSSALWTQRVHSRYEQYF

clone size: .
V gene: TRBV2
J gene: TRBJ1-1
D gene: TRBD1
CDR3 DNA: TGTGCCAGCACCCTAAGGGGACAGGCCGCGAGAAGCACTGAAGCTTTCTTT
CDR3 protein: CASTLRGQAARSTEAFF

clone size: .
V gene: TRBV28
J gene: TRBJ1-1
D gene: .
CDR3 DNA: TGTGCCAGCAGTTTTTCGATGGACACTGAAGCTTTCTTT
CDR3 protein: CASSFSMDTEAFF

clone size: few
V gene: TRBV6-6
J gene: TRBJ2-1
D gene: TRBD2
CDR3 DNA: TGTGCCAGCAGTTACTCGAGCGGGGGAGGGCCCTCCTACAATGAGCAGTTCTTC
CDR3 protein: CASSYSSGGGPSYNEQFF

clone size: .
V gene: TRBV6-5
J gene: TRBJ1-2
D gene: TRBD1
CDR3 DNA: TGTGCCAGCAGTTACTCGATGGGGACAGGGGGCGGATTACGATATGGCTACACCTTC
CDR3 protein: CASSYSMGTGGGLRYGYTF

clone size: .
V gene: TRBV7-9
J gene: TRBJ2-1
D gene: TRBD1
CDR3 DNA: TGTGCCAGCAGCTTAGGGGGACAGGGGTTAATAGTCGAGCAGTTCTTC
CDR3 protein: CASSLGGQGLIVEQFF

clone size: .
V gene: TRBV7-6
J gene: TRBJ2-1
D gene: TRBD2
CDR3 DNA: TGTGCCAGCAGCTTATCGCCCGGGGGGTCCTACAATGAGCAGTTCTTC
CDR3 protein: CASSLSPGGSYNEQFF

clone size: few
V gene: TRBV2
J gene: TRBJ1-2
D gene: TRBD1
CDR3 DNA: TGTGCCAGCAGCCTAACAGGGGAGAGCTATGGCTACACCTTC
CDR3 protein: CASSLTGESYGYTF

clone size: .
V gene: TRBV5-1
J gene: TRBJ2-5
D gene: TRBD2
CDR3 DNA: TGCGCCAGCAGCCCCGGACTAGCGGGGGGGTACCAAGAGACCCAGTACTTC
CDR3 protein: CASSPGLAGGYQETQYF

clone size: .
V gene: TRBV7-9
J gene: TRBJ2-3
D gene: TRBD2
CDR3 DNA: TGTGCCAGCAGCTTAGCGTTAGCGGGAGGGCCGGTCGGCACAGATACGCAGTATTTT
CDR3 protein: CASSLALAGGPVGTDTQYF

clone size: few
V gene: TRBV12-5
J gene: TRBJ2-1
D gene: TRBD1
CDR3 DNA: TGTGCTAGTGCAGATAGATCACGACAGGGGGCCTACAATGAGCAGTTCTTC
CDR3 protein: CASADRSRQGAYNEQFF

clone size: many
V gene: TRBV18
J gene: TRBJ1-1
D gene: TRBD1
CDR3 DNA: TGTGCCAGCTCACCGACTGGGACAGTCCGGGACACTGAAGCTTTCTTT
CDR3 protein: CASSPTGTVRDTEAFF

clone size: few
V gene: TRBV5-1
J gene: TRBJ2-3
D gene: TRBD2
CDR3 DNA: TGCGCCAGCAGCACGAGGACTAGCGGACCAACAGATACGCAGTATTTT
CDR3 protein: CASSTRTSGPTDTQYF

clone size: .
V gene: TRBV27
J gene: TRBJ2-3
D gene: TRBD2
CDR3 DNA: TGTGCCAGCAGTTATGAACTAGCGACAGATACGCAGTATTTT
CDR3 protein: CASSYELATDTQYF

clone size: .
V gene: TRBV12-3/TRBV12-4
J gene: TRBJ1-3
D gene: .
CDR3 DNA: TGTGCCAGCAGTTTGAGGGATCTCGGAAACACCATATATTTT
CDR3 protein: CASSLRDLGNTIYF

clone size: .
V gene: TRBV5-1
J gene: TRBJ2-5
D gene: .
CDR3 DNA: TGCGCCAGCAGCTTCCCTAGCTCCCAAGAGACCCAGTACTTC
CDR3 protein: CASSFPSSQETQYF

clone size: .
V gene: TRBV20-1
J gene: TRBJ1-1
D gene: .
CDR3 DNA: TGCAGTGCTAGAGATGGGGGCGGGGAGGGCAGGATCACTGAAGCTTTCTTT
CDR3 protein: CSARDGGGEGRITEAFF

clone size: .
V gene: TRBV20-1
J gene: TRBJ2-1
D gene: TRBD1
CDR3 DNA: TGCAGTGCTAGAGCGGTAGAGGGACAGGGGTTCCACAATGAGCAGTTCTTC
CDR3 protein: CSARAVEGQGFHNEQFF

clone size: .
V gene: TRBV18
J gene: TRBJ2-1
D gene: TRBD1
CDR3 DNA: TGTGCCAGCTCACCTGGGGACAGCCCCGTCTACAATGAGCAGTTCTTC
CDR3 protein: CASSPGDSPVYNEQFF

clone size: many
V gene: TRBV7-9
J gene: TRBJ2-7
D gene: .
CDR3 DNA: TGTGCCAGCAGCTTACACCAAGAGGGATCCTACGAGCAGTACTTC
CDR3 protein: CASSLHQEGSYEQYF

clone size: few
V gene: TRBV6-5
J gene: TRBJ1-2
D gene: .
CDR3 DNA: TGTGCCAGCAGTTATGTGGGGAACTATGGCTACACCTTC
CDR3 protein: CASSYVGNYGYTF

clone size: few
V gene: TRBV12-3/TRBV12-4
J gene: TRBJ2-3
D gene: .
CDR3 DNA: TGTGCCAGCAGACCACAGGGCCCAGATACGCAGTATTTT
CDR3 protein: CASRPQGPDTQYF

clone size: .
V gene: TRBV6-5
J gene: TRBJ2-1
D gene: .
CDR3 DNA: TGTGCCAGCAGTTACAGCCGGCAGGGCGGTGAGCAGTTCTTC
CDR3 protein: CASSYSRQGGEQFF

clone size: few
V gene: TRBV5-1
J gene: TRBJ2-5
D gene: .
CDR3 DNA: TGCGCCAGCAGCTTGGCCATGGAGCCCCAAGAGACCCAGTACTTC
CDR3 protein: CASSLAMEPQETQYF

clone size: few
V gene: TRBV29-1
J gene: TRBJ2-2
D gene: .
CDR3 DNA: TGCAGCGGTCGCCAGGGCGCGAACACCGGGGAGCTGTTTTTT
CDR3 protein: CSGRQGANTGELFF

clone size: .
V gene: TRBV15
J gene: TRBJ1-5
D gene: TRBD1
CDR3 DNA: TGTGCCACCAGCAGAGATACAGGGGGTTATCAGCCCCAGCATTTT
CDR3 protein: CATSRDTGGYQPQHF

clone size: few
V gene: TRBV5-6
J gene: TRBJ1-3
D gene: TRBD1
CDR3 DNA: TGTGCCAGCAGCTTGCCCGGGACAGCTTCGGGAAACACCATATATTTT
CDR3 protein: CASSLPGTASGNTIYF

clone size: many
V gene: TRBV27
J gene: TRBJ2-3
D gene: TRBD2
CDR3 DNA: TGTGCCAGCAGTTTATCGCCTAGCGGGAGCACAGATACGCAGTATTTT
CDR3 protein: CASSLSPSGSTDTQYF

clone size: .
V gene: TRBV12-3/TRBV12-4
J gene: TRBJ2-5
D gene: .
CDR3 DNA: TGTGCCAGCAGGGGGCTCGAGGAGACCCAGTACTTC
CDR3 protein: CASRGLEETQYF

clone size: .
V gene: TRBV5-6
J gene: TRBJ1-1
D gene: .
CDR3 DNA: TGTGCCAGCAGCTTGAGGTCAGACACTGAAGCTTTCTTT
CDR3 protein: CASSLRSDTEAFF

clone size: few
V gene: TRBV3-1
J gene: TRBJ2-1
D gene: TRBD2
CDR3 DNA: TGTGCCAGCAGCCAAGTGGACGGGGGGGCCATTGAGCAGTTCTTC
CDR3 protein: CASSQVDGGAIEQFF

clone size: .
V gene: TRBV6-6
J gene: TRBJ2-3
D gene: TRBD1
CDR3 DNA: TGTGCCAGCAGTTACTTCCCTATGCCGGGACAGGGAACAGATACGCAGTATTTT
CDR3 protein: CASSYFPMPGQGTDTQYF

clone size: .
V gene: TRBV30
J gene: TRBJ2-1
D gene: TRBD2
CDR3 DNA: TGTGCCTGGGAGTTAGCGGGGGATTACAATGAGCAGTTCTTC
CDR3 protein: CAWELAGDYNEQFF

clone size: many
V gene: TRBV6-5
J gene: TRBJ1-1
D gene: .
CDR3 DNA: TGTGCCAGCAGCTATCCACCGAACACTGAAGCTTTCTTT
CDR3 protein: CASSYPPNTEAFF

clone size: few
V gene: TRBV4-2
J gene: TRBJ2-7
D gene: TRBD2
CDR3 DNA: TGTGCCAGCAGCCAGGTCGGGAGGGGGGGAGAATACGAGCAGTACTTC
CDR3 protein: CASSQVGRGGEYEQYF

clone size: few
V gene: TRBV29-1
J gene: TRBJ1-2
D gene: TRBD1
CDR3 DNA: TGCAGCGTCCTACGTTTGGGACAGAACTATGGCTACACCTTC
CDR3 protein: CSVLRLGQNYGYTF

clone size: few
V gene: TRBV20-1
J gene: TRBJ1-2
D gene: TRBD1
CDR3 DNA: TGCAGTGCTGAGGGACAGTCCTATGGCTACACCTTC
CDR3 protein: CSAEGQSYGYTF

clone size: .
V gene: TRBV7-9
J gene: TRBJ2-7
D gene: .
CDR3 DNA: TGTGCCAGCAGCTCAAAACAGGTGGCCTACGAGCAGTACTTC
CDR3 protein: CASSSKQVAYEQYF